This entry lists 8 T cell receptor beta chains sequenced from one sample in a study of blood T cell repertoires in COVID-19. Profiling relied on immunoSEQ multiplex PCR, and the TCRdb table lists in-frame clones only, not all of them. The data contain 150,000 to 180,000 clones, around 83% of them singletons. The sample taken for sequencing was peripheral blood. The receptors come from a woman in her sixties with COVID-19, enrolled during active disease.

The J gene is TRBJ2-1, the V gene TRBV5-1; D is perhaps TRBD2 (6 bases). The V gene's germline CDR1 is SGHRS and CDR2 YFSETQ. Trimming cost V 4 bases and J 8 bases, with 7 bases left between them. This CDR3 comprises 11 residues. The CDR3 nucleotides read TGCGCCAGCAGCCCGGGGGATGAGCAGTTCTTC. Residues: CASSPGDEQFF. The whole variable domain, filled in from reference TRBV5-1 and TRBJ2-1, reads KAGVTQTPRYLIKTRGQQVTLSCSPISGHRSVSWYQQTPGQGLQFLFEYFSETQRNKGNFPGRFSGRQFSNSRSEMNVSTLELGDSALYLCASSPGDEQFFGPGTRLTVL.

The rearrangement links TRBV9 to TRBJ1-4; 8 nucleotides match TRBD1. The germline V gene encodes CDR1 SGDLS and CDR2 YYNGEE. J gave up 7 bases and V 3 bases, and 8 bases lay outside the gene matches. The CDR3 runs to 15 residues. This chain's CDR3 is CASSATGTGSEKLFF. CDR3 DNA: TGTGCCAGCAGCGCCACCGGGACAGGCAGTGAAAAACTGTTTTTT.

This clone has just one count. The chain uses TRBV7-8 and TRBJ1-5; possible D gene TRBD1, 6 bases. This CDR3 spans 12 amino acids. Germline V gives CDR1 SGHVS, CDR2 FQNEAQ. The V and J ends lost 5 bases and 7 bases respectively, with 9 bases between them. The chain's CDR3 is CASSIQGQPQHF. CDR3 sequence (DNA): TGTGCCAGCAGCATACAGGGCCAGCCCCAGCATTTT.

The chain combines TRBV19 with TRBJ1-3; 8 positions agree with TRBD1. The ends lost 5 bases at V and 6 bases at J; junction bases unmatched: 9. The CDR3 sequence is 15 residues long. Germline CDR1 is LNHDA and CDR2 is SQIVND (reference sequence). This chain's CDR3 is CASSGQGAGENTIYF. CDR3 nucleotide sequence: TGTGCCAGTAGTGGGCAGGGGGCTGGGGAAAACACCATATATTTT.

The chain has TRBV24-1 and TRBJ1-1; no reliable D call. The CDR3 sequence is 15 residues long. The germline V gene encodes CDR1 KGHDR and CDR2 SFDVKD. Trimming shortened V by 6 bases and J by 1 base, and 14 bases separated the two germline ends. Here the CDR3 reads CATSSAEAGNTEAFF. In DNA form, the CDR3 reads TGTGCCACCAGTTCGGCGGAGGCGGGGAACACTGAAGCTTTCTTT.

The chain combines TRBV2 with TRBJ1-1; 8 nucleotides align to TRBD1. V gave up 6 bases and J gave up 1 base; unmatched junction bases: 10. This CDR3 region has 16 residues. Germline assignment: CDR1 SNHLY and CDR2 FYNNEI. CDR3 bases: TGTGCCAGCAGACTCTTGACAGGGGCTACGAACACTGAAGCTTTCTTT. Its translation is CASRLLTGATNTEAFF.

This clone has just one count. The CDR3 DNA is TGTGCCAGCAGCTACAATGCAGGGCCCTCTGGAAACACCATATATTTT. The encoded protein is CASSYNAGPSGNTIYF. The chain recombines TRBV7-2 with TRBJ1-3, with D possibly TRBD1 on 5 matching bases. Germline values: CDR1 SGHTA, CDR2 FQGNSA. The V end was cut by 4 bases, the J end by 0 bases, with 13 bases between. This CDR3 spans 16 amino acids.

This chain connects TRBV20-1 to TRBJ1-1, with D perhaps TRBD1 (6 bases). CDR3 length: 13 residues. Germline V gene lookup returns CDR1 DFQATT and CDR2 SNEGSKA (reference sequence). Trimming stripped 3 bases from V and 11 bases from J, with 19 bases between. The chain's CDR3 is CSASSMGARGAFF. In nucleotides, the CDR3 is TGCAGTGCTAGTTCAATGGGGGCAAGGGGGGCTTTCTTT.